The sequence of this TCR beta chain was determined in a study of T cells in localized non-small cell lung cancer. Whole-study results and caveats: A median of about 54 of the top 100 tumor clones appeared in adjacent lung, which was paired and uninvolved.

CDR1 is MNHEY and CDR2 is SVGAGI in the germline V gene. Trimming left V 8 bases short and J 4 bases short, with 12 bases between. The CDR3 runs to 13 residues. A word on this clone: The antigen is not known.

Method: immunoSEQ multiplex PCR; TCRdb's copy keeps in-frame clones and lacks some. The sample lists about 26,000 clones, over 75% occurring once. This rearrangement joins TRBV6-5 to TRBJ2-1; tentative D call: TRBD2 (6 bases). This sequence originates from a man between 35 and 75 years old with stage III squamous cell lung carcinoma. Sequenced material: peripheral blood, taken before any cancer treatment. In nucleotides, the CDR3 is TGTGCCAGCTGGGCCGGGACTTACAATGAGCAGTTCTTC. Translation: CASWAGTYNEQFF.